The sequence of this TCR beta chain was determined in a study of blood T cells in healthy people across ages (dated by TCRdb to 2013 to 2016). Context from the whole study: In model experiments, roughly one uniquely barcoded TCR beta cDNA molecule per two T cells was captured by template switching. To track age-related changes in TCR beta repertoire diversity, the study relied on deep sequencing normalized with unique cDNA molecular identifiers. To avoid experimental bias, donors of different ages were distributed randomly across sequencing lanes. The donors were divided into four age groups: young (average approximately 16 years), middle-aged (around 41), aged (approximately 62) and long-lived (roughly 88). The study analyzed two additional independent replicas of 1 million unique cDNA reads from the same blood draw for two donors, one aged 18 to 29 and one aged 80 or older.

CDR1 and CDR2, looked up from the germline V gene (reference sequence), are DFQATT and SNEGSKA. V lost 5 bases and J lost 4 bases, and the count of bases not matched to a germline gene is 7. The CDR3 contains 14 residues, cysteine and phenylalanine counted. The entry retains the CDR3 DNA only, 42 bases that are in frame from base 1. The paper as a whole reports these results and caveats: Estimates of total diversity from one million sequenced T cells were regarded as lower bounds and underestimates. Bulk unsorted PBMC profiling prevented conclusive comparison of naive and antigen-experienced compartments. A strong correlation was found between observed TCR beta diversity and the percentage of naive T cells measured by flow cytometry. Because the CMV infection status of the donors was unknown, age-related changes in expanded clonotypes may potentially have been confounded. Observed TCR beta diversity per million T cells fell roughly linearly with age, and a significant reduction was already apparent by age roughly 40. The long-lived group showed more naive CD4+ T cells, fewer expanded clones and increased TCR diversity than the aged group, suggesting age selection.

Systemically healthy Caucasian individuals from Russia, 39 in total and aged roughly 6 to 100 years, were included as donors. Around 9.9 milliliters of peripheral blood were collected from each donor into EDTA-treated Vacutainer tubes. Ficoll-Paque density-gradient centrifugation was used to isolate PBMCs, with at least 7 million per sample. Total RNA, at least 6 micrograms per sample, was extracted from PBMCs with Trizol reagent. The percentages of naive CD45RAhigh/CD27high T cells were determined by flow cytometry on a PBMC aliquot from every donor. Concerning this clonotype itself: Its antigen is not yet known. Per-nucleotide qualities are absent, and no much larger clonotype sits a single base away.

Libraries were prepared through 5' RACE. The sample was run on an Illumina HiSeq 2500. A second roughly 6 to 12 cycle PCR used a sample-barcoded 5' primer and a J-beta primer mix. Each TCR beta cDNA molecule received a unique molecular identifier from a template-switch 5' adaptor carrying 12 random nucleotides. At least 2.5 million CDR3-containing paired-end reads were obtained from each sample. The Mint cDNA synthesis kit, primed by a TRBC-specific oligonucleotide, was used to synthesize first-strand cDNA from all RNA. Following uracil-DNA glycosylase treatment, a first 18-cycle PCR with universal primers M1SS and BC2_uni_R was performed on all cDNA. Regarding the original processing steps: For normalization, 1 million high-quality reads, each with a distinct molecular identifier, were randomly selected from each sample. Reads sharing molecular identifiers were discarded rather than binned into consensus sequences. MiTCR, run with a Q25 quality threshold and the strictest error-elimination algorithm, handled CDR3 identification, clonotype clustering and error correction. A nonparametric unseen species model using Euler transformation provided a lower-bound estimate of total TCR beta diversity. Using fastp at Q25 and MiXCR, TCRdb reprocessed the public reads and kept productive beta chains. Each entry is one CDR3 protein sequence, shown with its most common DNA and genes. TCRdb, rather than the study authors, made the V and J calls. The sample includes roughly 830,000 distinct CDR3 sequences, with approximately 59% observed a single time. In total, the top ten clones hold about 30% of the sample.

The sample was blood. The chain is assembled from TRBV20-1 and TRBJ1-2; a stretch of 10 junction bases matches TRBD1. This sequence was found in a man in his thirties or forties in good health. CDR3 reads: CSAADRGLGYGYTF. The DNA sequence is TGCAGTGCTGCTGACAGGGGGCTTGGCTATGGCTACACCTTC.